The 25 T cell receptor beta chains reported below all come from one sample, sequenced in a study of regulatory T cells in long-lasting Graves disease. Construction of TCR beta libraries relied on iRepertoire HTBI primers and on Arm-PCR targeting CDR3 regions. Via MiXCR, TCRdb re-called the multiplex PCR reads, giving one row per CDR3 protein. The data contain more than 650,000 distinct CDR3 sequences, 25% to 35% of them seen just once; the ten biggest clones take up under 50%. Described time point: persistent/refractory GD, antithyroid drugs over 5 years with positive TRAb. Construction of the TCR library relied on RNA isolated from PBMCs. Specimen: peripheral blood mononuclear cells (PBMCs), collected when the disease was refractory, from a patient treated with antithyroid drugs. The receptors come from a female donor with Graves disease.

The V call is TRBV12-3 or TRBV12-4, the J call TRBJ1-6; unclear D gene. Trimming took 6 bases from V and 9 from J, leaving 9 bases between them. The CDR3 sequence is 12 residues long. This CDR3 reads CASRWAGSPLHF. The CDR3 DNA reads TGTGCCAGCAGGTGGGCAGGTTCACCCCTCCACTTT.

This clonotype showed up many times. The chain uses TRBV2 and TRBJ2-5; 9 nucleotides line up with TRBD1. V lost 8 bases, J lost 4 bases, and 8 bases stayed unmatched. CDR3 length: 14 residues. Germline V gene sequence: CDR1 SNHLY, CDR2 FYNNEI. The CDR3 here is CASGGQGTGETQYF. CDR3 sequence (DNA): TGTGCCAGCGGTGGACAGGGGACAGGAGAGACCCAGTACTTC.

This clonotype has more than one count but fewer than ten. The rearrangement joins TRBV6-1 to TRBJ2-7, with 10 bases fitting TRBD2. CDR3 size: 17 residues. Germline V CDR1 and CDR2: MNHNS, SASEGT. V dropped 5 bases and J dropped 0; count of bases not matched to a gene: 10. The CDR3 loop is CASSRVPGTSVSYEQYF. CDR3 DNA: TGTGCCAGCAGTCGCGTTCCTGGGACTAGCGTCTCCTACGAGCAGTACTTC.

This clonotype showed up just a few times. The CDR3 spells CASSQGPGVGWDQPQHF. In DNA form, the CDR3 reads TGTGCCAGCAGCCAAGGCCCCGGTGTAGGGTGGGATCAGCCCCAGCATTTT. This rearrangement joins TRBV3-1 to TRBJ1-5; D call uncertain. Germline CDR1 reads LGHDT; CDR2 reads YNNKEL (reference sequence). Trimming took 1 base from V and 5 from J, leaving 18 bases between them. The CDR3 contains 17 residues.

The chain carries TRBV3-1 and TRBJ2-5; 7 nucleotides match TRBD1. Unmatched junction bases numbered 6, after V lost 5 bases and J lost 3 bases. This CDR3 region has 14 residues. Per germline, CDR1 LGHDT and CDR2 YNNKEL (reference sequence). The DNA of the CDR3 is TGTGCCAGCAGCTTGGGACAGACCAAAGAGACCCAGTACTTC. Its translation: CASSLGQTKETQYF.

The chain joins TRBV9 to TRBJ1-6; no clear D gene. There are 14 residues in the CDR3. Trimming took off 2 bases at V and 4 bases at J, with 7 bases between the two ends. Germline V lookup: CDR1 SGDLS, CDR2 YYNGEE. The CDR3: CASSVTGYNSPLHF. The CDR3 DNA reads TGTGCCAGCAGCGTTACTGGGTATAATTCACCCCTCCACTTT.

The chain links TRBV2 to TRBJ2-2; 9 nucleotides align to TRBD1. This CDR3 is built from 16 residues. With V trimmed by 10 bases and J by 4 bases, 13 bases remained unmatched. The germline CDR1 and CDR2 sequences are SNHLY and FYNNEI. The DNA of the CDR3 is TGTGCCATCGATATTGACAGGGGGTTTGGCACCGGGGAGCTGTTTTTT. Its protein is CAIDIDRGFGTGELFF.

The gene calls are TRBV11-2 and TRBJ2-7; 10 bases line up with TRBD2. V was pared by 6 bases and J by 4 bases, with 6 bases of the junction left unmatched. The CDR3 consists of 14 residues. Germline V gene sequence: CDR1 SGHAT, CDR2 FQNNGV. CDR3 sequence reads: CASSDRTSGYEQYF. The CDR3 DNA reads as TGTGCCAGCAGTGACCGGACTAGCGGATACGAGCAGTACTTC.

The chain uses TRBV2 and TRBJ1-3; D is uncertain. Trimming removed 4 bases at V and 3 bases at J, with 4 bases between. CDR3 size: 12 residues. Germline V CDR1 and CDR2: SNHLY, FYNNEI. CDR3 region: CASSVRGNTIYF. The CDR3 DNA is TGTGCCAGCAGTGTACGTGGAAACACCATATATTTT.

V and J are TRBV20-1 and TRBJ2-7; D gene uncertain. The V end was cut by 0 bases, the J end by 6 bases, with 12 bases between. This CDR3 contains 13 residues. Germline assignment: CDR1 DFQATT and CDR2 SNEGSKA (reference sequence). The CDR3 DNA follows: TGCAGTGCTAGAGAGGGCGCGGCGCCCGAGCAGTACTTC. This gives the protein CSAREGAAPEQYF.

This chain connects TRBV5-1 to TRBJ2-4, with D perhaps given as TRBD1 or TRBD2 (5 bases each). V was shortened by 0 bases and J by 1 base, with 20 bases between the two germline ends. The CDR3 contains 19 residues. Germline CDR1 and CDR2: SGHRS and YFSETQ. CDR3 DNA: TGCGCCAGCAGCTTGGAGAGTTGGGGGTCGGTTGGGGCCAAAAACATTCAGTACTTC. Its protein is CASSLESWGSVGAKNIQYF. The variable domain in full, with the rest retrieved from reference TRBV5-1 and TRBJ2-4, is KAGVTQTPRYLIKTRGQQVTLSCSPISGHRSVSWYQQTPGQGLQFLFEYFSETQRNKGNFPGRFSGRQFSNSRSEMNVSTLELGDSALYLCASSLESWGSVGAKNIQYFGAGTRLSVL.

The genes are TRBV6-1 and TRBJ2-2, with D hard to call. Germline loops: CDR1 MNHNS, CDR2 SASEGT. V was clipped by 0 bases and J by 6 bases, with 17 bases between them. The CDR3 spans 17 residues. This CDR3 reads CASSEAWLVLKAGELFF. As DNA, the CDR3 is TGTGCCAGCAGTGAAGCGTGGCTAGTTCTAAAGGCCGGGGAGCTGTTTTTT.

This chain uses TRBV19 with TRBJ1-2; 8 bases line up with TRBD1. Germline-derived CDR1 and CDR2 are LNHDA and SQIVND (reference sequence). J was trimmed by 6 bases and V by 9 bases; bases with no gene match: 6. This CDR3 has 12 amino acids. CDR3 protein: CASHTGGNGYTF. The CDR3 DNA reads TGTGCCAGCCATACAGGGGGTAATGGCTACACCTTC.

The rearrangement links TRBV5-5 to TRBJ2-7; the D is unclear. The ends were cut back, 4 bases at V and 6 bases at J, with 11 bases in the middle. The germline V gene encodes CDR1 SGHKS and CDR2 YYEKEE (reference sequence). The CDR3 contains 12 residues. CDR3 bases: TGTGCCAGCAGCCATTTTGGCGGCGAGCAGTACTTC. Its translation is CASSHFGGEQYF.

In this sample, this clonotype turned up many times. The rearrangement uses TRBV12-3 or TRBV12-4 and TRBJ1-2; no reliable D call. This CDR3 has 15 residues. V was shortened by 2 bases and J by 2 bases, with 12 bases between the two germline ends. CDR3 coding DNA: TGTGCCAGCAGTTTATATTTGAGTACAAACTATGGCTACACCTTC. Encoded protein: CASSLYLSTNYGYTF.

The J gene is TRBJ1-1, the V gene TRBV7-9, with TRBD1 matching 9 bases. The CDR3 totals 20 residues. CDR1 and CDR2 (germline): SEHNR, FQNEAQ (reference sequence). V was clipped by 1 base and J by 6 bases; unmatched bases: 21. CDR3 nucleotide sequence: TGTGCCAGCAGCTTAGTAGAAGGGGGTTACAGGGGGCGAGGGATCGCTGAAGCTTTCTTT. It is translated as CASSLVEGGYRGRGIAEAFF.

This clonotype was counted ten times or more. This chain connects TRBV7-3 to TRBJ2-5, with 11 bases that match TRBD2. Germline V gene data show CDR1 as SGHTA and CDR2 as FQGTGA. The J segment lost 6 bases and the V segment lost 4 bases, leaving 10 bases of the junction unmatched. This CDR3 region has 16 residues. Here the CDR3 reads CASSSNTSGSIKTQYF. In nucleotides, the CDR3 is TGTGCCAGCAGCTCAAATACTAGCGGGAGCATAAAGACCCAGTACTTC.

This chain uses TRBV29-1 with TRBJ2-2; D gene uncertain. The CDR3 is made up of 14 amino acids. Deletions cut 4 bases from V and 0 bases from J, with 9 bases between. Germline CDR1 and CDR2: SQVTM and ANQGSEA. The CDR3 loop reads CSVGKLTNTGELFF. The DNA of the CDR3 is TGCAGCGTTGGTAAACTTACGAACACCGGGGAGCTGTTTTTT.

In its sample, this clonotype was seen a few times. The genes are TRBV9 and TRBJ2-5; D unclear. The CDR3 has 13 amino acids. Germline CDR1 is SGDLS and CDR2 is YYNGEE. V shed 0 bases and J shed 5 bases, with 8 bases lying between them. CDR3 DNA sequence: TGTGCCAGCAGCGTAGATCCCAGGGAGACCCAGTACTTC. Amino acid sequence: CASSVDPRETQYF.

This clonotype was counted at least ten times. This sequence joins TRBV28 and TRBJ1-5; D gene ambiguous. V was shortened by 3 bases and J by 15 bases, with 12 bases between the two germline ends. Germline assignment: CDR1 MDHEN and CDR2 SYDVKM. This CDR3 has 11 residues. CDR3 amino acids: CASSLLSGPHF. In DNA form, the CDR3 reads TGTGCCAGCAGTTTGCTATCCGGTCCGCATTTT.

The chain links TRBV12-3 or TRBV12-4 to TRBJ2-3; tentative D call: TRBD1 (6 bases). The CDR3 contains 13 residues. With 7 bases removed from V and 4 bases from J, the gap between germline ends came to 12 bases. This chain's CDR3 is CASIKGESDTQYF. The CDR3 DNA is TGTGCCAGCATCAAGGGGGAGTCAGATACGCAGTATTTT.

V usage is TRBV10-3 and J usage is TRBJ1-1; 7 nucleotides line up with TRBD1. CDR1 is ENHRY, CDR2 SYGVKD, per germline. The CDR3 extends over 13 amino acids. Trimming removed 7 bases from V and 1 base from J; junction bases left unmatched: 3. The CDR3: CAIMGQSNTEAFF. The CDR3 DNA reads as TGTGCCATCATGGGACAGTCGAACACTGAAGCTTTCTTT.

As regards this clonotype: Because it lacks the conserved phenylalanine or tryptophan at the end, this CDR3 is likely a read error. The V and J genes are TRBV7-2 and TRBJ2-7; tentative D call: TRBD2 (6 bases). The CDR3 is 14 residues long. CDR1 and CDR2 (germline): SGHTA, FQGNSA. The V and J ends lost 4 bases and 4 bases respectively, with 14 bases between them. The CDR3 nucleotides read TGTGCCAGCAGCTGGTTTGCGGGATCTTACGAGCAGTACCTC. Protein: CASSWFAGSYEQYL.

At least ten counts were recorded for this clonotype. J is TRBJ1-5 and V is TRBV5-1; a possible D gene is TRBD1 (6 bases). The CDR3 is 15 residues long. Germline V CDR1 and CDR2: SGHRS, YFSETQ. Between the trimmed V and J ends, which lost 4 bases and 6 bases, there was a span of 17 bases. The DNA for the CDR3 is TGCGCCAGCAGCCCCTTAGGGGGGATTGGTCAGCCCCAGCATTTT. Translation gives CASSPLGGIGQPQHF.

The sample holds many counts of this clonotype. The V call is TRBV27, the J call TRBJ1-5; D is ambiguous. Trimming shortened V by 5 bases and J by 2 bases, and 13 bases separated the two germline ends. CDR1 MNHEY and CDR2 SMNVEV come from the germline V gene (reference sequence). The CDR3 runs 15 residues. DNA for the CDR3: TGTGCCAGCAGTCCCCGTGTTTTAGGCAATCAGCCCCAGCATTTT. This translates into CASSPRVLGNQPQHF.